These 2 T cell receptor beta chains originate from one sample sequenced in a study of cytomegalovirus exposure and HLA in healthy donors. With 60 Vbeta and 13 Jbeta primers, the PCR was carried out. Profiled with immunoSEQ multiplex PCR; TCRdb holds only in-frame clones, not every one. The data show under 130,000 clones, 65% to 85% seen once. The source material was PBMCs. Source of these receptors: a male donor in good health and CMV-seronegative.

V is TRBV14 and J is TRBJ2-5; D unclear. The J call could be wrong; TRBJ2-7 is a better fit for the DNA end. Looked up from germline, CDR1 is SGHDN and CDR2 is FVKESK. The CDR3 consists of 11 residues. The CDR3 coding sequence is TGTGCCAGCAGCCATTCCACCGAGCAGTACTTC. It yields the protein CASSHSTEQYF.

The chain combines TRBV6-6 with TRBJ2-2; tentatively, D is TRBD1 (5 bases). The CDR3 is 14 residues long. V was pared by 11 bases and J by 1 base, with 14 bases between. The V gene's germline CDR1 is MNHNY and CDR2 SVGAGI (reference sequence). CDR3 protein: CAHRQGENTGELFF. CDR3 in DNA: TGTGCCCATCGGCAGGGCGAGAACACCGGGGAGCTGTTTTTT.